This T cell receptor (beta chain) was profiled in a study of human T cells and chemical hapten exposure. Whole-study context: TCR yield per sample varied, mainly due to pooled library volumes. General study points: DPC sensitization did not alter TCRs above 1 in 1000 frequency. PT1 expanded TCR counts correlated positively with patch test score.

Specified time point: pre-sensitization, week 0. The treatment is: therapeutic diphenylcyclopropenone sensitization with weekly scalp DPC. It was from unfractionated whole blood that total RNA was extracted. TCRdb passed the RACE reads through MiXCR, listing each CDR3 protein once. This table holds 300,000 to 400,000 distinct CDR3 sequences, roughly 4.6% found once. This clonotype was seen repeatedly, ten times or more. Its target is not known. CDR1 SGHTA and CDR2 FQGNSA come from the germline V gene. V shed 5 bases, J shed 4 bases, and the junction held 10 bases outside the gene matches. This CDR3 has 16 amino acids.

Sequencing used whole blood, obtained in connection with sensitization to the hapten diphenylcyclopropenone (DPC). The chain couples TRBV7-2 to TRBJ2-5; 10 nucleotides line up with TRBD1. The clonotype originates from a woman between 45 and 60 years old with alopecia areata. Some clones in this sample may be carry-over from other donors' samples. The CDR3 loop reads CASSPQVGQGSETQYF. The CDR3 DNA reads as TGTGCCAGCAGCCCCCAAGTGGGACAGGGGTCAGAGACCCAGTACTTC.